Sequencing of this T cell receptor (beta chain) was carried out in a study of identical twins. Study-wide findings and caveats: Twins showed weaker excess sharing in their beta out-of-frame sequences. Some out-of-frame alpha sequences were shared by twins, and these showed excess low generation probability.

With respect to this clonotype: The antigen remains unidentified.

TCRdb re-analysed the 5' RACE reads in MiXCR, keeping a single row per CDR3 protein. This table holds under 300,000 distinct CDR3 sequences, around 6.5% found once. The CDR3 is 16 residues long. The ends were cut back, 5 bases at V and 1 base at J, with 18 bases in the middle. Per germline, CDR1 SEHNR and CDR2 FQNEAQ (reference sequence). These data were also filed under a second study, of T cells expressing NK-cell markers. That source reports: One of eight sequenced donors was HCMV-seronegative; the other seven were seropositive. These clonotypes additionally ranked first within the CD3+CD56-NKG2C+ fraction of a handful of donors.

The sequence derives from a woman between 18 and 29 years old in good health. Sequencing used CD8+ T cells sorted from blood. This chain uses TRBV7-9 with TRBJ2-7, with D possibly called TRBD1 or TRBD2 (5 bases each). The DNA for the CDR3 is TGTGCCAGCAGCGGGGGTTTCGGCGGGCGTTCCTACGAGCAGTACTTC. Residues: CASSGGFGGRSYEQYF. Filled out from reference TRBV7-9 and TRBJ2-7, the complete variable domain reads DTGVSQNPRHKITKRGQNVTFRCDPISEHNRLYWYRQTLGQGPEFLTYFQNEAQLEKSRLLSDRFSAERPKGSFSTLEIQRTEQGDSAMYLCASSGGFGGRSYEQYFGPGTRLTVT.